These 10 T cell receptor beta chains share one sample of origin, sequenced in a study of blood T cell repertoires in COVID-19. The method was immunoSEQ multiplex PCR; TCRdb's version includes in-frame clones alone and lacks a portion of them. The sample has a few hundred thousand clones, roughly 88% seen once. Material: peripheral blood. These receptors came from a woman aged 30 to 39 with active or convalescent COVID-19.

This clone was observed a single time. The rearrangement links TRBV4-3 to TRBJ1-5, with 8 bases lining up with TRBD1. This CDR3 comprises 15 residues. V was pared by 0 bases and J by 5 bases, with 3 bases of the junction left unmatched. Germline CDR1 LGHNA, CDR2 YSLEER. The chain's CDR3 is CASSQDTGGDQPQHF. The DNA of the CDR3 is TGCGCCAGCAGCCAAGATACAGGGGGGGATCAGCCCCAGCATTTT.

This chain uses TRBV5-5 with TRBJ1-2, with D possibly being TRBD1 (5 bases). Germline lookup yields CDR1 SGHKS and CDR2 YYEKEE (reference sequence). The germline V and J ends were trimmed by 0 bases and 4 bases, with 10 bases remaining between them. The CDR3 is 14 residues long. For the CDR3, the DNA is TGTGCCAGCAGCTTGGCTGGACAAGTCTATGGCTACACCTTC. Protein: CASSLAGQVYGYTF.

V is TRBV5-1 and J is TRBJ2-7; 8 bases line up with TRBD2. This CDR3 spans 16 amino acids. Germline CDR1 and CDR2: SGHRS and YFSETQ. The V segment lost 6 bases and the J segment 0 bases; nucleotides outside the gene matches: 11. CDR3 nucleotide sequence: TGCGCCAGCAATCCTACTCCGGGAGGGAGCTCCTACGAGCAGTACTTC. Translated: CASNPTPGGSSYEQYF.

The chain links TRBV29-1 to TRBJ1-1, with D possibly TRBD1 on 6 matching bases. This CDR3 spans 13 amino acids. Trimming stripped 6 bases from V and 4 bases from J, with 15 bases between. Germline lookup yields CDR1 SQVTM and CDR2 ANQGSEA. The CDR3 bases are TGCAGCGTGGTACAGGGACCCGGCACTGAAGCTTTCTTT. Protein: CSVVQGPGTEAFF.

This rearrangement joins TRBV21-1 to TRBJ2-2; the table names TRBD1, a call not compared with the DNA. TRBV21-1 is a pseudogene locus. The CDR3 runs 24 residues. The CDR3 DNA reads TGTGCCAGCAGCAAAGCACCGAAATCAGCGGGACAGGGCTGTGTGGAGAGGAACACCGGGGAGCTGTTTTTT. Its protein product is CASSKAPKSAGQGCVERNTGELFF.

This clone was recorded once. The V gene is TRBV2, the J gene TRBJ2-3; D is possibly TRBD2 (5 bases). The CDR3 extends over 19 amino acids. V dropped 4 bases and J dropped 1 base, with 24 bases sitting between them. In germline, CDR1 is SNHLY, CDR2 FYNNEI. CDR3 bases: TGTGCCAGCAGTGGGCTAAGTGGGTCGCGGGTCACTGGCACAGATACGCAGTATTTT. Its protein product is CASSGLSGSRVTGTDTQYF. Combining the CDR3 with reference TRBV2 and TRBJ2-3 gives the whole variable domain EPEVTQTPSHQVTQMGQEVILRCVPISNHLYFYWYRQILGQKVEFLVSFYNNEISEKSEIFDDQFSVERPDGSNFTLKIRSTKLEDSAMYFCASSGLSGSRVTGTDTQYFGPGTRLTVL.

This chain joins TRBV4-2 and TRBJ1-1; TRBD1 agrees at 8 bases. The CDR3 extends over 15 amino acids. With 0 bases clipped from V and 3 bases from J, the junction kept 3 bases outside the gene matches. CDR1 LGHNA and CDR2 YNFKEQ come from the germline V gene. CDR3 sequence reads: CASSQDDRGDTEAFF. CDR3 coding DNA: TGTGCCAGCAGCCAAGATGACAGGGGAGACACTGAAGCTTTCTTT.

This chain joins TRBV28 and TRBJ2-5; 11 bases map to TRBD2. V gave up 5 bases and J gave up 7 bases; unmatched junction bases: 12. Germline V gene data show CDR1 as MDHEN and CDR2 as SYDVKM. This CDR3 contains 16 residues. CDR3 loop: CASSSRRLAGYLTQYF. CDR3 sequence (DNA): TGTGCCAGCAGTAGCCGGAGACTAGCGGGGTATTTGACCCAGTACTTC. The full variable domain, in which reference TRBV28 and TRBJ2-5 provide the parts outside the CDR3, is DVKVTQSSRYLVKRTGEKVFLECVQDMDHENMFWYRQDPGLGLRLIYFSYDVKMKEKGDIPEGYSVSREKKERFSLILESASTNQTSMYLCASSSRRLAGYLTQYFGPGTRLLVL.

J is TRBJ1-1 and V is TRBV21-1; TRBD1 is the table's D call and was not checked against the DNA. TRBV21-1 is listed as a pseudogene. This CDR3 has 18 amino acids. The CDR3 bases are TGTGCCAGCAGCAAACGGTTGAGGACAGGGCAGGTGAACACTGAAGCTTTCTTT. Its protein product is CASSKRLRTGQVNTEAFF.

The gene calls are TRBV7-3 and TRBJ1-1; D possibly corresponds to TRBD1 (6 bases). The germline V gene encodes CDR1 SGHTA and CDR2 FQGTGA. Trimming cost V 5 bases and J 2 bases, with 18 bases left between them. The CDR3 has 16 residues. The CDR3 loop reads CASSPTAQGFNTEAFF. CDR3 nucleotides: TGTGCCAGCAGCCCTACGGCCCAGGGGTTTAACACTGAAGCTTTCTTT.